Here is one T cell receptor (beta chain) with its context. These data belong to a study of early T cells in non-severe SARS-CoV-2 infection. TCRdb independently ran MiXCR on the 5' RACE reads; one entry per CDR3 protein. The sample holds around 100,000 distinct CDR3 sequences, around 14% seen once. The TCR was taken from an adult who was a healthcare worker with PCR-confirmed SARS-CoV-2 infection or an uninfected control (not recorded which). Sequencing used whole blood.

CDR3 in DNA: TGTGCCAGCCGCCGGGAGACCCAGTACTTC. This translates into CASRRETQYF. The rearrangement uses TRBV28 and TRBJ2-5, with D unclear. This CDR3 is 10 amino acids long. Germline lookup yields CDR1 MDHEN and CDR2 SYDVKM. V dropped 8 bases and J dropped 5 bases, with 6 bases sitting between them.